The rows below give T cell receptor beta chains drawn from one sample of a study of monozygotic twins with inflammatory bowel disease. TCRdb re-analyzed the 5' RACE reads; it lists each CDR3 protein once, without DNA. Its table records over 350,000 distinct CDR3 sequences. Sequenced input: blood. The receptors derive from a human donor with ulcerative colitis or Crohn's disease, or a healthy co-twin of an affected twin (not recorded which). The CDR3 runs from the conserved cysteine through the conserved F or W.

v_call	j_call	cdr3_length	cdr3_aa
TRBV7-2	TRBJ2-7	14	CASSSQGSAYEQYF
TRBV5-1	TRBJ1-3	14	CACSLEAAGNTIYF
TRBV28	TRBJ2-3	14	CASSLSVPPDTQYF
TRBV6-5	TRBJ2-5	17	CASSSPSGGLRGETQYF
TRBV28	TRBJ2-7	11	CASSTLYEQYF
TRBV27	TRBJ2-5	15	CASTRTSGGMETQYF
TRBV5-1	TRBJ2-3	16	CASSLPSGGNTDTQYF
TRBV7-3	TRBJ2-5	14	CASSRAGHGETQYF
TRBV6-5	TRBJ2-3	15	CASSYGYGDTDTQYF
TRBV20-1	TRBJ2-2	13	CSAFGTITGELFF